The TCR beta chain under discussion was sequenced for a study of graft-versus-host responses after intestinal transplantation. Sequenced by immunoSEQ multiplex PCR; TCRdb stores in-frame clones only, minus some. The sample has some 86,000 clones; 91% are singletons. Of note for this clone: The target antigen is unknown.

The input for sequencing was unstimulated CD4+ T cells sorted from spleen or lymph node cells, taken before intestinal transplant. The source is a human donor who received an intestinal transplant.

The CDR3 nucleotides read TGTGCCAGCAGCGCCAGAGGAAGCGGGGGTCCGAACACCGGGGAGCTGTTTTTT. Residues: CASSARGSGGPNTGELFF. The genes are TRBV7-9 and TRBJ2-2; 8 nucleotides agree with TRBD2. The CDR3 spans 18 residues. Germline trimming cut 5 bases from V and 0 bases from J; bases unmatched to any gene: 11. Germline CDR1 reads SEHNR; CDR2 reads FQNEAQ (reference sequence).